This T cell receptor beta chain was profiled in a study of graft-versus-host responses after intestinal transplantation. This clone was picked up a small number of times. This table comes from immunoSEQ multiplex PCR, and its TCRdb copy is limited to in-frame clones, with some not included. Among roughly 27,000 clones listed, approximately 87% were seen once. From germline, CDR1 is MRHNA and CDR2 SNTAGT. The CDR3 consists of 15 residues. V was shortened by 6 bases and J by 4 bases, with 15 bases between the two germline ends. V and J are TRBV6-4 and TRBJ1-4; tentative D call: TRBD1 (5 bases). The sample consisted of PBMCs, taken approximately 29 days after intestinal transplant. This receptor was identified in a human patient who received an intestinal transplant, so some T cells may come from the graft donor. The CDR3 nucleotides read TGTGCCAGCAGCCGGGAGTGGGGGAATAATGAAAAACTGTTTTTT. Protein product: CASSREWGNNEKLFF.